The 3 T cell receptor beta chains below were found in one sample sequenced in a study of shared clonotypes between healthy human individuals. TCRdb's table, derived via immunoSEQ multiplex PCR, lists solely in-frame clones and lacks some. The sample comprises roughly 2.1 million clones, 85% to 95% of which are singletons, and about 1.8% rests with the top ten. CD45RO-negative, CCR7-positively selected cells formed the naive CD8 fraction, excluding terminally differentiated effector memory CD45RA+ cells. The material sequenced was naive CD8+ T cells from PBMCs. These receptors were obtained from a man in his late teens or twenties in good health. Some clones in this sample may be carry-over from other donors' samples.

This clone was seen a single time. The chain joins TRBV28 to TRBJ2-7, with D tentatively TRBD1 (6 bases). V gave up 6 bases and J gave up 4 bases, with 16 bases separating them. CDR3 length equals 14 residues. Germline V gene data show CDR1 as MDHEN and CDR2 as SYDVKM. CDR3 DNA sequence: TGTGCCAGCAGGCCCACAGGGATGGGATACGAGCAGTACTTC. Protein: CASRPTGMGYEQYF.

The CDR3 bases are TGTGCCAGCAGCTTAGAGGGGGGAGGTAGGTTGGGAGAGCAGTTCTTC. As protein: CASSLEGGGRLGEQFF. The genes are TRBV11-2 and TRBJ2-1; weak D call: TRBD2 (6 bases). With 0 bases removed from V and 10 bases from J, the gap between germline ends came to 19 bases. There are 16 residues in the CDR3. Germline V lookup: CDR1 SGHAT, CDR2 FQNNGV.

The CDR3, as DNA: TGCGCCAGCAGCTCTGGACAGGCGGCGAACACTGAAGCTTTCTTT. It translates to CASSSGQAANTEAFF. This sequence joins TRBV4-1 and TRBJ1-1, with TRBD1 matching over 7 bases. The CDR3 length is 15 residues. The germline V gene has CDR1 MGHRA and CDR2 YSYEKL. The ends lost 5 bases at V and 1 base at J; junction bases unmatched: 7.